This T cell receptor beta chain derives from a study of human T cells and chemical hapten exposure. The time point was: pre-sensitization, week 0. Sample treatment: therapeutic diphenylcyclopropenone sensitization with weekly scalp DPC. One entry per CDR3 protein results from TCRdb running MiXCR on the RACE reads. The sample lists tens of thousands of distinct CDR3 sequences; about a tenth were seen once. This clonotype has ten or more counts. In germline, CDR1 is SNHLY, CDR2 FYNNEI. V was pared by 3 bases and J by 2 bases, with 3 bases between. The CDR3 loop spans 12 amino acids. This material consisted of whole blood, taken in connection with sensitization to the hapten diphenylcyclopropenone (DPC). The chain couples TRBV2 to TRBJ2-3; D ambiguous. This TCR came from a woman between 50 and 59 years old with alopecia areata. Some clones in this sample may be carry-over from other donors' samples. DNA for the CDR3: TGTGCCAGCAGTGACTTCACAGATACGCAGTATTTT. This encodes CASSDFTDTQYF. Full variable domain (outside the CDR3, taken from reference TRBV2 and TRBJ2-3): EPEVTQTPSHQVTQMGQEVILRCVPISNHLYFYWYRQILGQKVEFLVSFYNNEISEKSEIFDDQFSVERPDGSNFTLKIRSTKLEDSAMYFCASSDFTDTQYFGPGTRLTVL.